Included here is one T cell receptor beta chain sequence, with context. This sample stems from a study of blood T cell repertoires in COVID-19. Repertoires were generated with immunoSEQ multiplex PCR, while TCRdb's copy carries only in-frame clones and drops some. The table shows 100,000 to 110,000 clones, with 80% occurring only once. The CDR3 runs to 12 residues. The germline gives CDR1 KGHSH, CDR2 LQKENI. V lost 6 bases and J 7 bases, leaving 12 bases between the germline ends. J is TRBJ1-2 and V is TRBV18; D not certain. The TCR originated in a man between 65 and 85 years old with active or convalescent COVID-19. Input material: peripheral blood. The DNA for the CDR3 is TGTGCCAGCTCTTCCGACACGCCTGGCTACACCTTC. Translated: CASSSDTPGYTF.